These T cell receptor beta chains were read from a single sample in a study of blood T cell repertoires in COVID-19. TCRdb's table, derived via immunoSEQ multiplex PCR, lists solely in-frame clones and lacks some. The sample carries 200,000 to 250,000 clones, more than 80% recorded once. Sequencing was done on a sample of peripheral blood. The receptors stem from a man aged 25-40 years who had recovered from COVID-19. Each CDR3 is given with its conserved first and last residue. The order of the fields is clone size, J gene, D gene, V gene, CDR3 protein, CDR3 DNA. A D gene is named only where the DNA matches it firmly. Clone size is shown for a subset of rows, as once, few, many or a class of expanded clone.

.,TRBJ1-1,.,TRBV6-5,CASSYSRLNTEAFF,TGTGCCAGCAGTTACTCCCGTTTGAACACTGAAGCTTTCTTT
.,TRBJ2-5,TRBD2,TRBV7-9,CASSRTSGGETQYF,TGTGCCAGCAGCCGAACTAGCGGGGGTGAGACCCAGTACTTC
.,TRBJ1-1,.,TRBV6-5,CATSWGAEAFF,TGTGCCACCTCATGGGGAGCCGAGGCTTTCTTT
.,TRBJ1-4,TRBD1,TRBV7-9,CASRTGWAEKLFF,TGTGCCAGTAGGACAGGGTGGGCTGAAAAACTGTTTTTT
.,TRBJ2-1,.,TRBV7-2,CASSLEESRGALNEQFF,TGTGCCAGCAGCTTAGAGGAGTCCCGGGGGGCCCTAAATGAGCAGTTCTTC
.,TRBJ2-2,TRBD1,TRBV5-1,CASSHGQGINTGELFF,TGCGCCAGCAGCCATGGACAGGGGATTAACACCGGGGAGCTGTTTTTT
.,TRBJ1-3,.,TRBV19,CASSMREGNTIYF,TGTGCCAGTAGTATGAGGGAGGGAAACACCATATATTTT
.,TRBJ1-2,.,TRBV29-1,CSVERSPGGYGYTF,TGCAGCGTTGAACGTAGTCCTGGCGGCTATGGCTACACCTTC
few,TRBJ1-1,.,TRBV10-2,CASSWGGNTEAFF,TGCGCCAGCAGTTGGGGGGGGAACACTGAAGCTTTCTTT
.,TRBJ2-2,TRBD2,TRBV7-9,CASSSSGTYDGELFF,TGTGCCAGCAGCTCTAGCGGGACCTACGACGGGGAGCTGTTTTTT
.,TRBJ2-3,.,TRBV7-6,CASRTGSTDTQYF,TGTGCCAGCAGGACAGGAAGCACAGATACGCAGTATTTT
.,TRBJ1-1,TRBD1,TRBV5-4,CASGQGASFEKAFF,TGTGCCAGCGGGCAGGGGGCCTCTTTTGAGAAAGCTTTCTTT
.,TRBJ1-5,TRBD1,TRBV3-1/TRBV3-2,CASSPGTGIQPQHF,TGTGCCAGCAGCCCTGGGACAGGAATTCAGCCCCAGCATTTT
.,TRBJ1-2,.,TRBV27,CASSLIWGLGGYTF,TGTGCCAGCAGTTTAATTTGGGGCTTGGGGGGCTACACCTTC
.,TRBJ1-5,.,TRBV5-1,CASSFSLRQPQHF,TGCGCCAGCAGTTTCTCCCTTAGACAGCCCCAGCATTTT
.,TRBJ1-2,.,TRBV4-3,CASSQEGTARFYGYTF,TGCGCCAGCAGCCAAGAGGGGACTGCAAGGTTCTATGGCTACACCTTC
.,TRBJ2-2,.,TRBV10-3,CAITEGVTGELFF,TGTGCCATCACCGAAGGGGTCACCGGGGAGCTGTTTTTT
.,TRBJ1-2,TRBD1,TRBV19,CASSITGGLTNYGYTF,TGTGCCAGTAGTATAACAGGGGGCCTAACTAACTATGGCTACACCTTC
few,TRBJ1-2,.,TRBV4-3,CASSFRQGSDGYTF,TGCGCCAGCAGCTTCCGGCAGGGGTCGGATGGCTACACCTTC
.,TRBJ1-2,TRBD1,TRBV7-2,CASSWDRANYGYTF,TGTGCCAGCAGCTGGGACAGGGCTAACTATGGCTACACCTTC
.,TRBJ2-2,.,TRBV6-2/TRBV6-3,CASSYPLRVGELFF,TGTGCCAGCAGTTACCCCCTACGGGTCGGGGAGCTGTTTTTT
.,TRBJ1-1,.,TRBV10-2,CASSAQGSTEAFF,TGCGCCAGCAGTGCGCAGGGATCCACTGAAGCTTTCTTT
few,TRBJ1-1,.,TRBV2,CASSPNGLNTEAFF,TGTGCCAGCAGCCCCAATGGCTTGAACACTGAAGCTTTCTTT
.,TRBJ2-7,.,TRBV30,CAWSASIYEQYF,TGTGCCTGGAGTGCCAGTATCTACGAGCAGTACTTC
once,TRBJ2-1,TRBD2,TRBV19,CASTSGGAVNEQFF,TGTGCCAGTACAAGCGGGGGGGCGGTCAATGAGCAGTTCTTC
.,TRBJ2-2,.,TRBV10-3,CAISGQEGSTSGELFF,TGTGCCATCAGTGGTCAGGAGGGTAGTACTTCCGGGGAGCTGTTTTTT
.,TRBJ1-2,TRBD1,TRBV14,CASSLSLRDRVWNGYTF,TGTGCCAGCAGCCTAAGCCTCCGGGACAGGGTATGGAATGGCTACACCTTC
.,TRBJ2-3,TRBD2,TRBV10-3,CAIGLAADTQYF,TGTGCCATAGGACTAGCGGCAGATACGCAGTATTTT
.,TRBJ2-5,TRBD1,TRBV5-1,CASSPIMGQGTETQYF,TGCGCCAGCAGCCCGATAATGGGACAGGGTACAGAGACCCAGTACTTC
.,TRBJ2-7,TRBD1,TRBV5-6,CASSSGTGSVYGYEQYF,TGTGCCAGCAGCTCCGGGACAGGGAGTGTCTACGGCTACGAGCAGTACTTC
.,TRBJ2-5,TRBD1,TRBV4-1,CASSQRQGARMDQETQYF,TGCGCCAGCAGCCAGAGACAGGGGGCGAGAATGGACCAAGAGACCCAGTACTTC
.,TRBJ1-3,.,TRBV25-1,CASSPRVGGNTIYF,TGTGCCAGCAGCCCCAGGGTGGGGGGAAACACCATATATTTT
.,TRBJ1-2,.,TRBV29-1,CSVTGRGRNYGYTF,TGCAGCGTTACTGGGCGGGGGAGGAACTATGGCTACACCTTC
.,TRBJ1-1,TRBD1,TRBV9,CASRRDREHTEAFF,TGTGCCAGCCGCCGGGACAGGGAACACACTGAAGCTTTCTTT
.,TRBJ2-7,.,TRBV27,CASSLTQEPYEQYF,TGTGCCAGCAGTTTAACACAGGAACCCTACGAGCAGTACTTC
.,TRBJ2-7,.,TRBV6-1,CASSEAWGPWYEQYF,TGTGCCAGCAGTGAAGCGTGGGGGCCTTGGTACGAGCAGTACTTC
.,TRBJ2-7,TRBD2,TRBV6-5,CASRQRGPTYEQYF,TGTGCCAGCAGACAGCGGGGGCCGACCTACGAGCAGTACTTC
few,TRBJ1-2,.,TRBV9,CASSVLSYGYTF,TGTGCCAGCAGCGTACTCAGCTATGGCTACACCTTC
.,TRBJ2-5,.,TRBV6-2/TRBV6-3,CASSYQWSGEETQYF,TGTGCCAGCAGTTATCAGTGGTCGGGGGAAGAGACCCAGTACTTC
.,TRBJ1-2,TRBD1,TRBV29-1,CSVAGGANYGYTF,TGCAGCGTCGCAGGGGGCGCGAACTATGGCTACACCTTC
.,TRBJ2-1,.,TRBV7-6,CASSLEGGKSYNEQFF,TGTGCCAGCAGCTTAGAAGGGGGTAAATCCTACAATGAGCAGTTCTTC
.,TRBJ1-6,TRBD1,TRBV11-2,CASSLTRTGGRSPLHF,TGTGCCAGCAGCTTGACGCGGACAGGGGGCAGGTCACCCCTCCACTTT
.,TRBJ2-7,.,TRBV4-1,CASSQVIARQGGYEQYF,TGCGCCAGCAGCCAAGTGATCGCGCGCCAGGGAGGCTACGAGCAGTACTTC
.,TRBJ1-4,.,TRBV5-1,CASSPGLGWAANEKLFF,TGCGCCAGCAGCCCAGGGCTCGGATGGGCGGCTAATGAAAAACTGTTTTTT
.,TRBJ2-2,.,TRBV6-1,CASSEAHPGNTGELFF,TGTGCCAGCAGTGAAGCGCACCCCGGGAATACCGGGGAGCTGTTTTTT
.,TRBJ1-5,.,TRBV20-1,CSASGINQPQHF,TGCAGTGCTAGTGGTATCAATCAGCCCCAGCATTTT
.,TRBJ2-7,TRBD1,TRBV5-6,CASSRGQGAINEQYF,TGTGCCAGCAGCCGGGGACAGGGGGCGATCAACGAGCAGTACTTC
.,TRBJ2-1,.,TRBV5-4,CASSFGLGGFNEQFF,TGTGCCAGCAGCTTTGGCCTAGGAGGTTTCAATGAGCAGTTCTTC
few,TRBJ1-5,.,TRBV27,CASSGDSQYQPQHF,TGTGCCAGCAGTGGCGACAGCCAATATCAGCCCCAGCATTTT
.,TRBJ1-6,.,TRBV2,CASSDTGYNSPLHF,TGTGCCAGCAGCGATACAGGCTATAATTCACCCCTCCACTTT
few,TRBJ1-3,.,TRBV6-6,CASSNTADSSGNTIYF,TGTGCCAGCAGTAATACCGCGGACAGTTCTGGAAACACCATATATTTT
.,TRBJ1-1,TRBD1,TRBV4-3,CASSLQGNSWNTEAFF,TGCGCCAGCAGCCTACAGGGGAACAGTTGGAACACTGAAGCTTTCTTT
.,TRBJ1-1,.,TRBV11-3,CASSPDSGDAFF,TGTGCCAGCAGCCCGGACTCAGGGGACGCTTTCTTT
.,TRBJ1-2,TRBD1,TRBV7-2,CASSLGTGAF,TGTGCCAGCAGCTTGGGGACAGGGGCGTTC
once,TRBJ2-7,.,TRBV6-5,CASSYASYYEQYF,TGTGCCAGCAGTTACGCCTCCTACTACGAGCAGTACTTC
.,TRBJ1-2,TRBD1,TRBV6-5,CASSPGTGNGYTF,TGTGCCAGCAGTCCCGGGACAGGGAATGGCTACACCTTC
.,TRBJ2-7,TRBD1,TRBV4-1,CASSQEQGGIYEQYF,TGCGCCAGCAGCCAGGAACAGGGGGGTATCTACGAGCAGTACTTC
.,TRBJ2-3,TRBD2,TRBV9,CASSVHSGGADTQYF,TGTGCCAGCAGCGTACACAGCGGGGGTGCAGATACGCAGTATTTT
.,TRBJ2-2,TRBD2,TRBV27,CATLPFIAGGFVTGELFF,TGTGCCACCTTGCCCTTTATAGCGGGGGGGTTTGTTACCGGGGAGCTGTTTTTT